This TCR beta chain was retrieved from a study of neurological immune-mediated disorders. There are 12 residues in the CDR3. V was pared by 0 bases and J by 7 bases, with 8 bases between. Germline assignment: CDR1 DFQATT and CDR2 SNEGSKA (reference sequence). There are a few counts of this clonotype. TCRdb redid the calling of the 5' RACE reads with MiXCR, one entry per CDR3 protein. The sample consists of tens of thousands of distinct CDR3 sequences, around 5.2% of them appearing once. The sequenced material came from PBMCs. The chain joins TRBV20-1 to TRBJ2-3; the D is unclear. The sequence derives from a man younger than 35 with multiple sclerosis. The CDR3 protein is CSARERMYTQYF. The CDR3 DNA is TGCAGTGCTAGAGAGAGGATGTATACGCAGTATTTT.